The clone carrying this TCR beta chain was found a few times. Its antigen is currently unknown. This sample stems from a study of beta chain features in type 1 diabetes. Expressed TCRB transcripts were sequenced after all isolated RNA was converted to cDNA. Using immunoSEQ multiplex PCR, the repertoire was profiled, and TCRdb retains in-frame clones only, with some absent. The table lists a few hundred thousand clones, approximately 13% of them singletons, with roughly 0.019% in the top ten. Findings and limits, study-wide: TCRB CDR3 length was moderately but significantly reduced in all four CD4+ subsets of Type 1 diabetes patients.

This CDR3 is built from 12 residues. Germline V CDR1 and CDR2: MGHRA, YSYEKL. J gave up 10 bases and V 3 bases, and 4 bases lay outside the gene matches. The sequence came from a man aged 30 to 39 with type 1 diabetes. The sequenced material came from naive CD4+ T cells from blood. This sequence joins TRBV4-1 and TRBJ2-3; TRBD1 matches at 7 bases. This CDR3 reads CASSQDRFSQYF. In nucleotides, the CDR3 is TGCGCCAGCAGCCAGGACAGGTTTTCGCAGTATTTT.